This T cell receptor (beta chain) was profiled in a study of response to subunit inactivated influenza vaccine. TCRdb passed the RT-PCR reads through MiXCR, listing each CDR3 protein once. The sample includes 500,000 to 600,000 distinct CDR3 sequences, approximately 7.1% of them seen just once. The CDR3 length is 12 residues. The germline CDR1 and CDR2 sequences are LNHDA and SQIVND (reference sequence). Trimming cost V 5 bases and J 9 bases; bases outside gene matches: 6. Study-level findings and limits: Authors suggested each seasonal flu vaccination may recruit only limited numbers of new T cells.

With respect to this clonotype: Its antigen is not known.

The genes are TRBV19 and TRBJ2-7, with 8 bases identical to TRBD2. Sequenced here: PBMCs from blood, sampled 23 months after vaccination. This TCR derives from a man aged 50 to 69 who received an inactivated influenza vaccine. CDR3 residues: CASSPLAGGQYF. For the CDR3, the DNA is TGTGCCAGTAGTCCCCTGGCGGGAGGGCAGTACTTC.